This TCR beta chain was identified in a study of radiotherapy plus CTLA-4 blockade in lung cancer. Receiving focal radiation plus CTLA-4 blockade with ipilimumab were patients who had chemo-refractory metastatic non-small-cell lung cancer. The count of this clone is one. What it binds is not known. Losses at the gene ends were 2 bases for V and 5 bases for J; bases not matched to a gene: 6. The CDR3 runs 15 residues. Per the germline V gene, CDR1 is MNHEY and CDR2 is SMNVEV (reference sequence). Assay: immunoSEQ multiplex PCR; the TCRdb copy retains only in-frame clones and omits some. The sample has tens of thousands of clones, less than 85% seen once. The study, taken as a whole, reports: After radiotherapy and ipilimumab, tumor-derived clones expanded in peripheral blood.

This specimen was peripheral blood, taken from a patient treated with radiotherapy plus ipilimumab. The source of this sequence is a human donor with non-small cell lung cancer whose response to radiotherapy plus ipilimumab could not be evaluated. Some clones in this sample may be carry-over from other donors' samples. The chain uses TRBV27 and TRBJ2-5, with 9 bases that match TRBD2. CDR3: CASSLIAGVWETQYF. CDR3 coding DNA: TGTGCCAGCAGTTTAATAGCGGGGGTCTGGGAGACCCAGTACTTC.